This T cell receptor (beta chain) derives from a study of T-cell memory formation after mild COVID-19. Overall study context: Largely donor-specific TCR clusters were found. Broader study findings: CM and EM subsets held most contracting CD4+ clones; EMRA held CD8+ ones. Prior to infection, memory already included some responding clones, suggesting cross-reactive memory joined.

This clonotype was counted many times. Its antigen is as yet unknown. Each CDR3 protein gets one entry after TCRdb re-called the 5' RACE reads with MiXCR. The sample gives 400,000 or so distinct CDR3 sequences, over 15% of which show up once; 7.5% to 10% is in the top ten. Germline V CDR1 and CDR2: SGHTA, FQGNSA. This CDR3 has 15 residues. The trim removed 4 bases at V and 2 bases at J, leaving 8 bases unmatched. The J gene is TRBJ2-7, the V gene TRBV7-2, with TRBD2 identical over 7 bases. This TCR came from an adult woman who had mild COVID-19 (a few samples of this study predate the infection). Cell type and time point are not known. The sample comprised PBMCs or a T cell subset sorted from them (not recorded which). The DNA of the CDR3 is TGTGCCAGCAGCTCCCGTAGCGGGTCCACCTACGAGCAGTACTTC. It codes for CASSSRSGSTYEQYF. The full variable domain, with the rest looked up from reference TRBV7-2 and TRBJ2-7, is GAGVSQSPSNKVTEKGKDVELRCDPISGHTALYWYRQSLGQGLEFLIYFQGNSAPDKSGLPSDRFSAERTGGSVSTLTIQRTQQEDSAVYLCASSSRSGSTYEQYFGPGTRLTVT.